Each of the 11 T cell receptor beta chains below was sequenced from the same sample in a study of CD8+ T cells in alopecia areata. Treatment specified: oral pan-JAK inhibitor, 5-10 mg twice daily. cDNA reverse transcribed from extracted RNA served as the sequencing template. TCRdb's table, derived via immunoSEQ multiplex PCR, lists solely in-frame clones and lacks some. The sample contains around 120,000 clones, 58% of which appear only once. This material consisted of CD8+ T cells sorted from blood, taken at week 4, from a patient treated with tofacitinib. The receptors come from a human donor with alopecia areata.

The chain links TRBV6-5 to TRBJ2-3; D not certain. CDR1 is MNHEY and CDR2 is SVGAGI in the germline V gene. This CDR3 is built from 13 residues. V was cut by 4 bases and J by 3 bases, with 8 bases left in between. Written as DNA, the CDR3 is TGTGCCAGCAGTTTCACTGGGACAGATACGCAGTATTTT. Translated: CASSFTGTDTQYF.

The J gene is TRBJ2-7, the V gene TRBV29-1, with TRBD2 matching over 8 bases. J gave up 3 bases and V 6 bases, and 7 bases lay outside the gene matches. The CDR3 is 13 residues long. Germline V lookup: CDR1 SQVTM, CDR2 ANQGSEA. The DNA for the CDR3 is TGCAGCGTGGAAATGGGGACTAGCTACGAGCAGTACTTC. This sequence encodes CSVEMGTSYEQYF.

This chain joins TRBV29-1 and TRBJ2-2; 8 bases are shared with TRBD1. The CDR3 sequence is 13 residues long. V shed 7 bases, J shed 1 base, and the junction held 2 bases outside the gene matches. Germline CDR1 reads SQVTM; CDR2 reads ANQGSEA. This chain's CDR3 is CSAQGVNTGELFF. The CDR3 DNA is TGCAGCGCACAGGGGGTGAACACCGGGGAGCTGTTTTTT.

The chain has TRBV30 and TRBJ2-7; D possibly corresponds to TRBD1 (5 bases). V was clipped by 3 bases and J by 4 bases, with 16 bases between them. The CDR3 has 14 residues. CDR1 and CDR2 from the germline V gene are GTSNPN and SVGIG (reference sequence). CDR3 in DNA: TGTGCCTGGAGCGTGGCCGTCCAGGGTTACGAGCAGTACTTC. Encoded protein: CAWSVAVQGYEQYF.

On this clone: Since no conserved phenylalanine or tryptophan closes the CDR3, a read error is the likely cause. The V gene is TRBV5-6, the J gene TRBJ1-5; D gene uncertain. CDR3 size: 13 residues. The ends were cut back, 1 base at V and 7 bases at J, with 9 bases in the middle. Germline V lookup: CDR1 SGHDT, CDR2 YYEEEE. The CDR3 sequence: CASSLRRNQPQHL. The CDR3 DNA is TGTGCCAGCAGCTTGAGACGGAACCAGCCCCAGCATCTT.

The chain links TRBV9 to TRBJ1-2; D perhaps matches TRBD1 (5 bases). CDR3 length: 16 amino acids. V lost 0 bases to trimming and J lost 3 bases, with 15 bases between them. The germline V gene encodes CDR1 SGDLS and CDR2 YYNGEE. The CDR3 DNA follows: TGTGCCAGCAGCGTAGGAGTCGCAGGGTGGTACTATGGCTACACCTTC. It yields the protein CASSVGVAGWYYGYTF. Full variable domain (remainder filled in from reference TRBV9 and TRBJ1-2): DSGVTQTPKHLITATGQRVTLRCSPRSGDLSVYWYQQSLDQGLQFLIQYYNGEERAKGNILERFSAQQFPDLHSELNLSSLELGDSALYFCASSVGVAGWYYGYTFGSGTRLTVV.

CDR3 coding DNA: TGCAGCGTTCTCCTGGAAGGCTATAATTCACCCCTCCACTTT. It specifies CSVLLEGYNSPLHF. This chain uses TRBV29-1 with TRBJ1-6; D is uncertain. V was pared by 5 bases and J by 3 bases, with 11 bases between. Germline V lookup: CDR1 SQVTM, CDR2 ANQGSEA. The CDR3 loop spans 14 amino acids.

The rearrangement links TRBV6-6 to TRBJ1-6; 8 bases fit TRBD1. Germline CDR1 and CDR2: MNHNY and SVGAGI (reference sequence). The CDR3 totals 13 residues. J lost 7 bases, V lost 11 bases, and 7 bases had no gene match. CDR3 in amino acids: CAGGGTGNSPLHF. DNA for the CDR3: TGTGCCGGAGGGGGGACAGGCAATTCACCCCTCCACTTT.

Only a few counts were recorded for this clone. The DNA of the CDR3 is TGTGCCAGCAGTGCCGGGGAGCTGTTTTTT. Translation gives CASSAGELFF. The chain uses TRBV2 and TRBJ2-2; no definite D call. The germline V gene has CDR1 SNHLY and CDR2 FYNNEI. This CDR3 comprises 10 residues. V was clipped by 4 bases and J by 6 bases, with 0 bases between them.

A few counts support this clone. The genes are TRBV7-2 and TRBJ2-5, with D uncertain. V lost 8 bases to trimming and J lost 5 bases, with 15 bases between them. The CDR3 is made up of 13 amino acids. The germline CDR1 and CDR2 sequences are SGHTA and FQGNSA. The CDR3 nucleotides are TGTGCCAGCCGCAACCGTATTGGCGAGACCCAGTACTTC. Translated: CASRNRIGETQYF. The full variable domain, its missing parts supplied by reference TRBV7-2 and TRBJ2-5, is GAGVSQSPSNKVTEKGKDVELRCDPISGHTALYWYRQSLGQGLEFLIYFQGNSAPDKSGLPSDRFSAERTGGSVSTLTIQRTQQEDSAVYLCASRNRIGETQYFGPGTRLLVL.

The CDR3: CASSPTGTMITPGTQYF. The CDR3 DNA is TGTGCCAGCAGCCCAACAGGGACAATGATAACCCCCGGGACCCAGTACTTC. The chain has TRBV11-2 and TRBJ2-5, with a weak D call TRBD1 (6 bases). Germline loops: CDR1 SGHAT, CDR2 FQNNGV. V was trimmed by 5 bases and J by 7 bases, leaving 26 bases between them. The CDR3 spans 17 residues.